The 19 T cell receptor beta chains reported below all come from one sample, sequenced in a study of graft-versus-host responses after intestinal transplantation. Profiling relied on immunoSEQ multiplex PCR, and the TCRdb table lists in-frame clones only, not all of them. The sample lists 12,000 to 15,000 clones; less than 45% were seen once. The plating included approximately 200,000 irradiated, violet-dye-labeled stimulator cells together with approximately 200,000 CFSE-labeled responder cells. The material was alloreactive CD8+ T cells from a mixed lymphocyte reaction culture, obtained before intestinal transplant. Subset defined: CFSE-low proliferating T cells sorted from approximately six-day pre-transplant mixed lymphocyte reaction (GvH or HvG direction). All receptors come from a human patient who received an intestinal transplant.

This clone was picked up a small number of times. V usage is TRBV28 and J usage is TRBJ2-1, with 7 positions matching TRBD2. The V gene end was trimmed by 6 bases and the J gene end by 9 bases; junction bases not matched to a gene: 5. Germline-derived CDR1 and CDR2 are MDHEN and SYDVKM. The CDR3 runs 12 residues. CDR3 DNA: TGTGCCAGCAGCTCGACTAGCTTTGAGCAGTTCTTC. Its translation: CASSSTSFEQFF. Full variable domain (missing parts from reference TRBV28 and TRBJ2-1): DVKVTQSSRYLVKRTGEKVFLECVQDMDHENMFWYRQDPGLGLRLIYFSYDVKMKEKGDIPEGYSVSREKKERFSLILESASTNQTSMYLCASSSTSFEQFFGPGTRLTVL.

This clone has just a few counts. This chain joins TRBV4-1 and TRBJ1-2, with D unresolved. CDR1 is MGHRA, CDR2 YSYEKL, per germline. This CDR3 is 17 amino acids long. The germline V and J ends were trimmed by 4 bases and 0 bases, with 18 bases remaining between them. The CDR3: CASSPRSFRTTNYGYTF. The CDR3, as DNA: TGCGCCAGCAGCCCACGGAGCTTCAGAACGACTAACTATGGCTACACCTTC.

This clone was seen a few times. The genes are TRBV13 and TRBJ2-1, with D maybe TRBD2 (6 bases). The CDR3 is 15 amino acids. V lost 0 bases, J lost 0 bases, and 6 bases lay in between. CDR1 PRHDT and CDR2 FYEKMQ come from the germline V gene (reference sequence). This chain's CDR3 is CASSLGGSSYNEQFF. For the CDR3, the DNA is TGTGCCAGCAGCTTAGGCGGGAGCTCCTACAATGAGCAGTTCTTC.

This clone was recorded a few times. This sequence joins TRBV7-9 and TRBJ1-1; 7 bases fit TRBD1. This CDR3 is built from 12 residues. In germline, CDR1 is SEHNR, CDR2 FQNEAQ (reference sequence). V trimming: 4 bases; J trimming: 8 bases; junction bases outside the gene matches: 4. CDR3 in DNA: TGTGCCAGCAGCTCGTCGACAGGGGAAGCTTTCTTT. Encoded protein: CASSSSTGEAFF.

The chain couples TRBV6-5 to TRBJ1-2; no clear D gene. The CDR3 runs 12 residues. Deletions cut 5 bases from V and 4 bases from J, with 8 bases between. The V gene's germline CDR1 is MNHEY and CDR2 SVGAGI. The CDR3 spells CASSDKIYGYTF. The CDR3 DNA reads TGTGCCAGCAGTGACAAGATCTATGGCTACACCTTC.

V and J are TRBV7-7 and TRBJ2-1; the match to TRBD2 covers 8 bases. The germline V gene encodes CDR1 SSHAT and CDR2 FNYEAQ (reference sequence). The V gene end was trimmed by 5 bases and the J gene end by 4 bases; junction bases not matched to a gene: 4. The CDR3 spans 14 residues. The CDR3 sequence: CASSPLAGYNEQFF. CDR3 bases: TGTGCCAGCAGCCCTCTAGCGGGTTACAATGAGCAGTTCTTC.

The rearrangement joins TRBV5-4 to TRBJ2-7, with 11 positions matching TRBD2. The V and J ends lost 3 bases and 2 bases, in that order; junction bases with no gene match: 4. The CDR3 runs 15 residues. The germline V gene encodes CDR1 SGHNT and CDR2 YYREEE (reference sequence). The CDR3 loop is CASSSGTSGAYEQYF. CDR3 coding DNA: TGTGCCAGCAGCTCCGGGACTAGCGGAGCCTACGAGCAGTACTTC.

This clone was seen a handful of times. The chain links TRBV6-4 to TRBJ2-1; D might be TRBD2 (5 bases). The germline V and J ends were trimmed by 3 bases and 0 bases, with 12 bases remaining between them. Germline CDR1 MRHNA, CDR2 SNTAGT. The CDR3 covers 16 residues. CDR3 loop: CASSEWGTSSYNEQFF. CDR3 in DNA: TGTGCCAGCAGTGAATGGGGTACTAGCTCCTACAATGAGCAGTTCTTC.

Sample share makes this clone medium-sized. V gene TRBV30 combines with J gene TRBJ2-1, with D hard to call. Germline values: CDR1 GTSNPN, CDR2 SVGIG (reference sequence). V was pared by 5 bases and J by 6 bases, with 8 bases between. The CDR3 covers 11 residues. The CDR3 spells CAWCRGNEQFF. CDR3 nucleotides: TGTGCCTGGTGCAGAGGCAATGAGCAGTTCTTC.

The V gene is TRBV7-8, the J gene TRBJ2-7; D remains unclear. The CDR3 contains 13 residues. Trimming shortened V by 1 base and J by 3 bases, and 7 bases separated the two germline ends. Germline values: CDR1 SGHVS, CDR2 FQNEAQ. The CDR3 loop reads CASSLGSGYEQYF. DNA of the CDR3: TGTGCCAGCAGCTTAGGCTCCGGCTACGAGCAGTACTTC.

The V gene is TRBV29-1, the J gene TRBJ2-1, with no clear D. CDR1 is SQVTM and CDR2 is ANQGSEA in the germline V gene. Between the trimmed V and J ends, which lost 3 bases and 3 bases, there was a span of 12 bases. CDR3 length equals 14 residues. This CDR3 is CSVEWRRDYNEQFF. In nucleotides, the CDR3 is TGCAGCGTTGAGTGGCGGAGAGACTACAATGAGCAGTTCTTC.

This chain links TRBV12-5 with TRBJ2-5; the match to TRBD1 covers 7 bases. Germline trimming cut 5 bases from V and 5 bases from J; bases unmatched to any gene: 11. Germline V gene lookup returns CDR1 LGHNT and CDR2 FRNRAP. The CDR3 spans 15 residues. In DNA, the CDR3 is TGTGCTAGTGGTCTCGAAATAGGGGGCTGGGAGACCCAGTACTTC. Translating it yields CASGLEIGGWETQYF.

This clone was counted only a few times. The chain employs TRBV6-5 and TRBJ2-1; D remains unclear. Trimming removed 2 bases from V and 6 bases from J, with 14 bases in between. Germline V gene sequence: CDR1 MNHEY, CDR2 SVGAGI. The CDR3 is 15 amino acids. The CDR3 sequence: CASSYGERVVNEQFF. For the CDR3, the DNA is TGTGCCAGCAGTTACGGTGAACGGGTAGTCAATGAGCAGTTCTTC.

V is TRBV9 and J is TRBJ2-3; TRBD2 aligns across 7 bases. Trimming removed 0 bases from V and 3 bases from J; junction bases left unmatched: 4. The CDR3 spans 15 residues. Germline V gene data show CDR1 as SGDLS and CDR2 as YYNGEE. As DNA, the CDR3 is TGTGCCAGCAGCGTAGGGTCGGGAGGAACAGATACGCAGTATTTT. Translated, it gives CASSVGSGGTDTQYF.

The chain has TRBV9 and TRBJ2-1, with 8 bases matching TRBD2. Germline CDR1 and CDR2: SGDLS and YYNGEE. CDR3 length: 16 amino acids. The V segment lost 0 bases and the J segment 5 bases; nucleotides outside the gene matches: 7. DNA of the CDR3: TGTGCCAGCAGCGTAGGGTCAGGGACTAGAAACAATGAGCAGTTCTTC. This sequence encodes CASSVGSGTRNNEQFF. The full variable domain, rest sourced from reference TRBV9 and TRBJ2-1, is DSGVTQTPKHLITATGQRVTLRCSPRSGDLSVYWYQQSLDQGLQFLIQYYNGEERAKGNILERFSAQQFPDLHSELNLSSLELGDSALYFCASSVGSGTRNNEQFFGPGTRLTVL.

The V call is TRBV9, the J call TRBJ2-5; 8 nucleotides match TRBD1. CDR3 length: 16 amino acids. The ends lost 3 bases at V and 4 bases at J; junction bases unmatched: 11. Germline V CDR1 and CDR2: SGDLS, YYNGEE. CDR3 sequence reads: CASSETQGAGLETQYF. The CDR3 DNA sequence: TGTGCCAGCAGCGAAACGCAGGGGGCTGGGTTAGAGACCCAGTACTTC.

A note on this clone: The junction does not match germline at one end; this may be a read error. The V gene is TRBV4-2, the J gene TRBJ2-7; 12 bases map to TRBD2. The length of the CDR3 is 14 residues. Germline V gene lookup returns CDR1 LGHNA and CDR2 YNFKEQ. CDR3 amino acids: CATSPRTSGNEQYF. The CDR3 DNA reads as TGTGCCACCAGCCCTAGGACTAGCGGGAACGAGCAGTACTTC.

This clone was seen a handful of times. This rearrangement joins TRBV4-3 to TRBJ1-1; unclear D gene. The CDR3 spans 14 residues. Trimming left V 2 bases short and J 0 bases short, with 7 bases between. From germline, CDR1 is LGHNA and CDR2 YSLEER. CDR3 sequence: CASSQRGMNTEAFF. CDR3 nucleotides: TGCGCCAGCAGCCAAAGAGGAATGAACACTGAAGCTTTCTTT.

This chain's CDR3 is CASSVDQDLEAFF. Here the CDR3 DNA reads TGTGCCAGCAGTGTTGACCAGGATCTTGAAGCTTTCTTT. The chain uses TRBV6-1 and TRBJ1-1; no firm D call. CDR1 and CDR2 from the germline V gene are MNHNS and SASEGT. The CDR3 loop spans 13 amino acids. The V and J ends lost 4 bases and 7 bases respectively, with 13 bases between them.